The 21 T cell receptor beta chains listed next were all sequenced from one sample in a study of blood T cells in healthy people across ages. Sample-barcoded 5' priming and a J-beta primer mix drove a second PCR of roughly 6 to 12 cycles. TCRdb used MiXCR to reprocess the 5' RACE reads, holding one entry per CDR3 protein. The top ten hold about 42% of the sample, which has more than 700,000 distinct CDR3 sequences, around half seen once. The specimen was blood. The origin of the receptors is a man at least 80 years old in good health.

This CDR3 reads CASSFSGIVAYNEQFF. CDR3 DNA: TGTGCCAGCAGCTTCTCAGGGATAGTAGCCTACAATGAGCAGTTCTTC. The genes are TRBV11-1 and TRBJ2-1; possible D gene TRBD1, 5 bases. The germline gives CDR1 SGHAT, CDR2 FQDESV (reference sequence). Trimming cost V 3 bases and J 2 bases, with 14 bases left between them. This CDR3 region has 16 residues.

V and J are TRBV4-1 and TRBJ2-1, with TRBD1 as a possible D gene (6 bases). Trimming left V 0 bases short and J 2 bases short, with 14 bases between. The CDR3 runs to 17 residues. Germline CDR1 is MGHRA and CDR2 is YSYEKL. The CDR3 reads CASSQDLGQGTYNEQFF. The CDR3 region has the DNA TGCGCCAGCAGCCAAGATCTGGGGCAGGGGACCTACAATGAGCAGTTCTTC.

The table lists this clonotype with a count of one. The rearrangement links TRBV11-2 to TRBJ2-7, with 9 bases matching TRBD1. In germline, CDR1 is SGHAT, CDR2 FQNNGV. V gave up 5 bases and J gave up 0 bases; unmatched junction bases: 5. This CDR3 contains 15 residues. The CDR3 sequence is CASSPTGGTSYEQYF. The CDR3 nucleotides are TGTGCCAGCAGCCCCACAGGGGGCACCTCCTACGAGCAGTACTTC. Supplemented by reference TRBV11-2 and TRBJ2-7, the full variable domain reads EAGVAQSPRYKIIEKRQSVAFWCNPISGHATLYWYQQILGQGPKLLIQFQNNGVVDDSQLPKDRFSAERLKGVDSTLKIQPAKLEDSAVYLCASSPTGGTSYEQYFGPGTRLTVT.

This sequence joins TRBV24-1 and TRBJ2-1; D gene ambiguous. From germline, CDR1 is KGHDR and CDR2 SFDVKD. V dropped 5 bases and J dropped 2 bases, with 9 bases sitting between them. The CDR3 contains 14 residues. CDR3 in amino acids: CATSGRRAYNEQFF. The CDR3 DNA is TGTGCCACCAGTGGGCGGCGAGCCTACAATGAGCAGTTCTTC.

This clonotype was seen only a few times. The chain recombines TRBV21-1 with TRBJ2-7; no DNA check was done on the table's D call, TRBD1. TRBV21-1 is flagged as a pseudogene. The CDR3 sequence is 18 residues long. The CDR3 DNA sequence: TGTGCCAGCAGCAAACGGAGTTTAAGGGACAGGGAGTTTTACGAGCAGTACTTC. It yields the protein CASSKRSLRDREFYEQYF.

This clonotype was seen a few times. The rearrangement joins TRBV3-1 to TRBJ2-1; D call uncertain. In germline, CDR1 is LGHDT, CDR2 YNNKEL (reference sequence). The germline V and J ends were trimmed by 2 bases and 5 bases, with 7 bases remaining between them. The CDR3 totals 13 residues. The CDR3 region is CASSQRLNNEQFF. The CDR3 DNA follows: TGTGCCAGCAGCCAAAGACTGAACAATGAGCAGTTCTTC.

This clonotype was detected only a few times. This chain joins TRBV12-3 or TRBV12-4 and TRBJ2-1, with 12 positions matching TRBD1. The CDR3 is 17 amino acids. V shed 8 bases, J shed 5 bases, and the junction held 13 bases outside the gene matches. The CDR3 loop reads CASGDRGLSGSHNEQFF. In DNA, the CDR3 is TGTGCCAGCGGGGACAGGGGGCTAAGCGGATCCCACAATGAGCAGTTCTTC.

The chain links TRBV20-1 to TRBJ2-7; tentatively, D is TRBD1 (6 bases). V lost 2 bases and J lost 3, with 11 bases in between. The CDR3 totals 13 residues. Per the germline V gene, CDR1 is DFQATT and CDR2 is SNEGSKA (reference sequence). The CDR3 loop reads CSARRTDGYEQYF. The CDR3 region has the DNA TGCAGTGCTAGAAGGACAGACGGCTACGAGCAGTACTTC.

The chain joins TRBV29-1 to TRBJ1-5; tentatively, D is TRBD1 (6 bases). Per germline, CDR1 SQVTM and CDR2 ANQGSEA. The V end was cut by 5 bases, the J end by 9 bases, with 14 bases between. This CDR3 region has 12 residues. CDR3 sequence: CSVKGGNGPQHF. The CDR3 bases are TGCAGCGTTAAGGGGGGGAACGGGCCCCAGCATTTT.

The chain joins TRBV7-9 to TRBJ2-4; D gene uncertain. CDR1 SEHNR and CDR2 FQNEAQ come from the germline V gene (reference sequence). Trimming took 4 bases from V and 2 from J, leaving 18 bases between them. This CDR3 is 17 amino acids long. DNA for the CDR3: TGTGCCAGCAGCTCCCGTCCGCGTTTTTTGACCAAAAACATTCAGTACTTC. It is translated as CASSSRPRFLTKNIQYF.

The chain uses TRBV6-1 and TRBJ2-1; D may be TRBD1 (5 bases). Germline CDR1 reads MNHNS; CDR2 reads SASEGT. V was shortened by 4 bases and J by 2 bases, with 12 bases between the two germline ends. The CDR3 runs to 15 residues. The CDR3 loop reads CASSVRGGTYNEQFF. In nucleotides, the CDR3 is TGTGCCAGCAGTGTAAGGGGCGGTACCTACAATGAGCAGTTCTTC.

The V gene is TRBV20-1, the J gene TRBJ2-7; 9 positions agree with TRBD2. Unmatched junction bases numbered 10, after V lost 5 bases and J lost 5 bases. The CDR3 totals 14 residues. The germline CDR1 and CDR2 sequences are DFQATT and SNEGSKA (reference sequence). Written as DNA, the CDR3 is TGCAGTGCTGACAATGTAGCGGGAGAGCACGAGCAGTACTTC. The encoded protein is CSADNVAGEHEQYF.

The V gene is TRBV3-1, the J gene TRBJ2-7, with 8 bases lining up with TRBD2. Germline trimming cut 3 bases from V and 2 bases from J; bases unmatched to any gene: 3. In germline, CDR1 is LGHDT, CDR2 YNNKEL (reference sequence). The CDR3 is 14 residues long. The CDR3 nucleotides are TGTGCCAGCAGCCAGAGGGGACTAGCCTACGAGCAGTACTTC. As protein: CASSQRGLAYEQYF.

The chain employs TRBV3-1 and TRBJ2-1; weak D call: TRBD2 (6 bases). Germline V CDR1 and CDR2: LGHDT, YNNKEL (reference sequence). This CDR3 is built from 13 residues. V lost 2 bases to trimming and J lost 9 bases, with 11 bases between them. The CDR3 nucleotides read TGTGCCAGCAGCCAACCTAGCGCTCGTGAGCAGTTCTTC. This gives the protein CASSQPSAREQFF.

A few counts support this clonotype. The CDR3 region has the DNA TGCAGCGTTGTTATAGACGGAGCGGGAGTAGTTATGGGTGAGCAGTTCTTC. Its protein product is CSVVIDGAGVVMGEQFF. This sequence joins TRBV29-1 and TRBJ2-1; 8 positions match TRBD2. The CDR3 consists of 17 residues. CDR1 SQVTM and CDR2 ANQGSEA come from the germline V gene. The V segment lost 4 bases and the J segment 9 bases; nucleotides outside the gene matches: 20.

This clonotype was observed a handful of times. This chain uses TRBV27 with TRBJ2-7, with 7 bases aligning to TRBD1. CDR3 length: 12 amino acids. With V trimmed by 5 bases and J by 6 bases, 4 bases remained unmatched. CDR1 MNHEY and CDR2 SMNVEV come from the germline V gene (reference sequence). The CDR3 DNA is TGTGCCAGCAGTCGCTACAGGGGCGAGCAGTACTTC. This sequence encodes CASSRYRGEQYF.

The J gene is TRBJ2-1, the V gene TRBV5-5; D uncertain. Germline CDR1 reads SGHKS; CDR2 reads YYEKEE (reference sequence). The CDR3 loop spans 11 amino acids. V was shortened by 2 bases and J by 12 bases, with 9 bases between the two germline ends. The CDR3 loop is CASSFRMMQFF. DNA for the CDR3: TGTGCCAGCAGCTTTCGGATGATGCAGTTCTTC.

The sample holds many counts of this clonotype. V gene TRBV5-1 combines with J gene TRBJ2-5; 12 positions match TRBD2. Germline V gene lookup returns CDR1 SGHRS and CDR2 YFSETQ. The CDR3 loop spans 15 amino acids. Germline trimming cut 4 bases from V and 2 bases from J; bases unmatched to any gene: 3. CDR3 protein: CASSRGTSGQETQYF. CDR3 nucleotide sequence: TGCGCCAGCAGCCGTGGGACTAGCGGGCAAGAGACCCAGTACTTC.

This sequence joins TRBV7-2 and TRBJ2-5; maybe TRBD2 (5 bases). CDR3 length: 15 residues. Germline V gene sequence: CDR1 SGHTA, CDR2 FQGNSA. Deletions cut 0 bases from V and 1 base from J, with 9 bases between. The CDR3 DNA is TGTGCCAGCAGCTTAGCGTGGGGAGCCCAAGAGACCCAGTACTTC. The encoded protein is CASSLAWGAQETQYF. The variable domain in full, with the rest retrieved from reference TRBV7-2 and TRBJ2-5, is GAGVSQSPSNKVTEKGKDVELRCDPISGHTALYWYRQSLGQGLEFLIYFQGNSAPDKSGLPSDRFSAERTGGSVSTLTIQRTQQEDSAVYLCASSLAWGAQETQYFGPGTRLLVL.

DNA of the CDR3: TGTGCCAGCAGCTCTAGGACAGGTATCTCCTACGAGCAGTACTTC. Protein product: CASSSRTGISYEQYF. This chain joins TRBV13 and TRBJ2-7, with 7 bases identical to TRBD1. Germline V CDR1 and CDR2: PRHDT, FYEKMQ (reference sequence). This CDR3 has 15 residues. Trimming took 4 bases from V and 0 from J; bases not matched to a gene: 6.

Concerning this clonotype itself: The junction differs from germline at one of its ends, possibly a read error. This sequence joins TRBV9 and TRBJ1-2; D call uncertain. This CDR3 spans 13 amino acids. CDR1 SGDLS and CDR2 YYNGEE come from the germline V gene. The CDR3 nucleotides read TGTGCCAGCAGCGTAGGGAGGGAAAGTGGCTGCACCTTC. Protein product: CASSVGRESGCTF.